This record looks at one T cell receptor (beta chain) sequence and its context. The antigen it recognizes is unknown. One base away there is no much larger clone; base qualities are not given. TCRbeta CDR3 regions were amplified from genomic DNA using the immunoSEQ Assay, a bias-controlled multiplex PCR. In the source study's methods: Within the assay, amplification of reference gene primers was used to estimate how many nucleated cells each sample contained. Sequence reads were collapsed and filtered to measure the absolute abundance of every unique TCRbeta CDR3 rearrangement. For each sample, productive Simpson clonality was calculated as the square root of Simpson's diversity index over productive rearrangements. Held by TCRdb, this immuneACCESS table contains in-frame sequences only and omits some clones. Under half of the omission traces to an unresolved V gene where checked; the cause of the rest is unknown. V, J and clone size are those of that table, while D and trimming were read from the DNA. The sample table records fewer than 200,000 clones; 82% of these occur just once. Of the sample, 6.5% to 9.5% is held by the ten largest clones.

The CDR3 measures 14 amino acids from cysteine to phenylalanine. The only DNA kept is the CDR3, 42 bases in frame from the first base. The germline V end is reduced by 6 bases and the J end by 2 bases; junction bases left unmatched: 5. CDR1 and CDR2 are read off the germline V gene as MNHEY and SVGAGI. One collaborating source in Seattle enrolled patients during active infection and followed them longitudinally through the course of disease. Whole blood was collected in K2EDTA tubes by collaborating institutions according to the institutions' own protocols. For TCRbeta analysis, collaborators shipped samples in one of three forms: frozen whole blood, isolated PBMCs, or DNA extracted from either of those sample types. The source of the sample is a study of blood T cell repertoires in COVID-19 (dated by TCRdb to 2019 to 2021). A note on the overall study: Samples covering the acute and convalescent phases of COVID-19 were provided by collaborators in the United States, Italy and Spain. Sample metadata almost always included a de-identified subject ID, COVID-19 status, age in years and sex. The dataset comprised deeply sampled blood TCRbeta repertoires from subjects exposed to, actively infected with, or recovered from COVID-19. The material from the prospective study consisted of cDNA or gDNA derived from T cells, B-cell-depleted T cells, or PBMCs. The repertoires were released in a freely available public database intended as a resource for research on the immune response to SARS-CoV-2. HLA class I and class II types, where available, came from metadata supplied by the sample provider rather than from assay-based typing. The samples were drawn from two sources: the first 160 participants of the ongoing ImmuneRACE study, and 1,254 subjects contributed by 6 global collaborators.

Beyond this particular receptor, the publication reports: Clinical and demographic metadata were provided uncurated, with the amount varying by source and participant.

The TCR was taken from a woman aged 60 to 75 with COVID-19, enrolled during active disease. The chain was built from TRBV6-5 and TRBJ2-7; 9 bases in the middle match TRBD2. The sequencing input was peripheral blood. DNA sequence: TGTGCCAGCAGGGGTAGCGGGAGACCCTACGAGCAGTACTTC. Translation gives CASRGSGRPYEQYF.